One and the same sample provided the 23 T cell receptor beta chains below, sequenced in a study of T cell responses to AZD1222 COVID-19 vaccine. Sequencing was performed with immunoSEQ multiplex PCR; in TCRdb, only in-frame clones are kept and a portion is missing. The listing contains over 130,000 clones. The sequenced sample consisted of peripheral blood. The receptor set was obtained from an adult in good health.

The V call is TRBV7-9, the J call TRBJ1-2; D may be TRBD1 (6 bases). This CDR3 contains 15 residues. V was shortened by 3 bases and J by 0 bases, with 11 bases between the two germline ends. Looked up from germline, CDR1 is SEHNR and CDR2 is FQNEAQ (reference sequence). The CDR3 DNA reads TGTGCCAGCAGCTTCAACCCAGGGGCTAACTATGGCTACACCTTC. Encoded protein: CASSFNPGANYGYTF.

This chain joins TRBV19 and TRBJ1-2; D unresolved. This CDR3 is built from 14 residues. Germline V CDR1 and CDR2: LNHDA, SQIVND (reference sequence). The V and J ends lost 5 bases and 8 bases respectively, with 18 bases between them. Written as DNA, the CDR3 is TGTGCCAGTAGTCCTTTGGGCCCTTTCCGAGGCTACACCTTC. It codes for CASSPLGPFRGYTF.

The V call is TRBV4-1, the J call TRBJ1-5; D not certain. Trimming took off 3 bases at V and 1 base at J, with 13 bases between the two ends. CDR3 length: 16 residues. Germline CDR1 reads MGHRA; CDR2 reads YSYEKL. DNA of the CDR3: TGCGCCAGCAGCCACCCGAAGGAAGGGAGCAATCAGCCCCAGCATTTT. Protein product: CASSHPKEGSNQPQHF.

CDR3 DNA sequence: TGTGCCAGCAGTTACTCTGGACAGGGGGCTCAGCCCCAGCATTTT. Translated, it gives CASSYSGQGAQPQHF. The chain employs TRBV6-6 and TRBJ1-5; 11 bases fit TRBD1. Per germline, CDR1 MNHNY and CDR2 SVGAGI (reference sequence). The CDR3 is 15 amino acids. The J segment lost 6 bases and the V segment lost 0 bases, leaving 1 base of the junction unmatched.

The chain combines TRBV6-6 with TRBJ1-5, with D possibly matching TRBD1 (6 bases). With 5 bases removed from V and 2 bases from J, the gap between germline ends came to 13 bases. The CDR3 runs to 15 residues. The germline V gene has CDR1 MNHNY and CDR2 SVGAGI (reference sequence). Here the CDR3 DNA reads TGTGCCAGCAGTGATGGGGGCTCAGGCAATCAGCCCCAGCATTTT. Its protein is CASSDGGSGNQPQHF.

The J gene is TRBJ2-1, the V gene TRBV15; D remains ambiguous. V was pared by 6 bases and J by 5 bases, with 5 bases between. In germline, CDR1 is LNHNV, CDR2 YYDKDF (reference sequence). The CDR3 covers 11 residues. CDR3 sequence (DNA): TGTGCCACCAGGAGCGACAATGAGCAGTTCTTC. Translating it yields CATRSDNEQFF.

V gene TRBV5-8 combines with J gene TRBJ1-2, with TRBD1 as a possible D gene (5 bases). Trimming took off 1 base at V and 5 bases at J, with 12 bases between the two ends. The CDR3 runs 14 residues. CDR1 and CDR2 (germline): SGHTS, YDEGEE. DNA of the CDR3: TGTGCCAGCAGCTTGCTCCTCGGGGGGTATGGCTACACCTTC. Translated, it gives CASSLLLGGYGYTF. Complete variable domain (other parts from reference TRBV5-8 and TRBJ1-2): EAGVTQSPTHLIKTRGQQATLRCSPISGHTSVYWYQQALGLGLQFLLWYDEGEERNRGNFPPRFSGRQFPNYSSELNVNALELEDSALYLCASSLLLGGYGYTFGSGTRLTVV.

The CDR3 is CASGRTGGYGTDTQYF. Here the CDR3 DNA reads TGTGCCAGCGGGAGGACAGGCGGATACGGCACAGATACGCAGTATTTT. The rearrangement joins TRBV2 to TRBJ2-3; the D gene is possibly TRBD1 (7 bases). Trimming pared 8 bases from V and 1 base from J, leaving 19 bases between. The CDR3 runs 16 residues. The germline gives CDR1 SNHLY, CDR2 FYNNEI.

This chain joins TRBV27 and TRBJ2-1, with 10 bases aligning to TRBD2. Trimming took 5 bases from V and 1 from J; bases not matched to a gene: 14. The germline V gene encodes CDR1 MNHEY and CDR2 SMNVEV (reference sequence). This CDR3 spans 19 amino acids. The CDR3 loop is CASSPTGGSGGLSYNEQFF. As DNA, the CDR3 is TGTGCCAGCAGTCCTACAGGGGGTAGCGGGGGGTTGTCCTACAATGAGCAGTTCTTC.

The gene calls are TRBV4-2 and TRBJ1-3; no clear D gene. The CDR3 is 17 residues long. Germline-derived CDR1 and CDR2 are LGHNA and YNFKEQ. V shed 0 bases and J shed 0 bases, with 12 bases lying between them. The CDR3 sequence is CASSQDLPWSSGNTIYF. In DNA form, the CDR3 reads TGTGCCAGCAGCCAAGATCTGCCATGGAGCTCTGGAAACACCATATATTTT.

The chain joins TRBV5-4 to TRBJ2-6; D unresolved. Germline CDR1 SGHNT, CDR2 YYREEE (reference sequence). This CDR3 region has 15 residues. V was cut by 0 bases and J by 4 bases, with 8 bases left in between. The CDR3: CASSLVQIGANVLTF. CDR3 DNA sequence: TGTGCCAGCAGCTTGGTCCAGATAGGGGCCAACGTCCTGACTTTC.

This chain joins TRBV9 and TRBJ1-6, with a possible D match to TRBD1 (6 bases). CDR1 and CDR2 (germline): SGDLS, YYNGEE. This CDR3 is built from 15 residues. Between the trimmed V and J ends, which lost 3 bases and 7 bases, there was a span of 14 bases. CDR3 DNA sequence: TGTGCCAGCAGCGCCTACGGGACAAACAATTCACCCCTCCACTTT. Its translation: CASSAYGTNNSPLHF.

The CDR3 DNA follows: TGTGCCAGCAGTGACCGTCGGACACCATTTTGGGAGCAGTACTTC. It specifies CASSDRRTPFWEQYF. This sequence joins TRBV6-1 and TRBJ2-7; possible D gene TRBD1, 5 bases. Trimming removed 3 bases from V and 7 bases from J, with 19 bases in between. Germline CDR1 and CDR2: MNHNS and SASEGT. The CDR3 has 15 residues.

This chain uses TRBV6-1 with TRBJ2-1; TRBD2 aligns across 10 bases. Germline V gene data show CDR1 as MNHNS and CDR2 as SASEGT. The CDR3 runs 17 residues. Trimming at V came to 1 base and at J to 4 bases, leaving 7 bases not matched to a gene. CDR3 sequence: CASSEESSGGLYNEQFF. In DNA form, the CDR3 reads TGTGCCAGCAGTGAAGAAAGTAGCGGGGGGTTGTACAATGAGCAGTTCTTC.

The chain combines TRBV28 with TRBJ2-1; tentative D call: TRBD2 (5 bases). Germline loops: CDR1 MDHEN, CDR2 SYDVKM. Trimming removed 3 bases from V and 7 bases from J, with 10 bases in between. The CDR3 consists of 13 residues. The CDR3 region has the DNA TGTGCCAGCAGTTTTGTTCGCGGGAATGAGCAGTTCTTC. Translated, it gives CASSFVRGNEQFF.

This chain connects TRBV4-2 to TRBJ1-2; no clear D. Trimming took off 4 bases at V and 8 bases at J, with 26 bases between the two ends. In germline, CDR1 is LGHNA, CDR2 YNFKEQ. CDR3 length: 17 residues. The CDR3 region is CASSRQGLPQARQGYTF. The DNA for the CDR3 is TGTGCCAGCAGCCGCCAAGGGCTTCCTCAGGCAAGGCAGGGCTACACCTTC.

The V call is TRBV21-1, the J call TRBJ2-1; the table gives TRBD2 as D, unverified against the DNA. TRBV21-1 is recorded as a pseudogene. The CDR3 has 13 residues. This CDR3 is CASSKEVRGEQFF. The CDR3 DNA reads TGTGCCAGCAGCAAAGAAGTACGGGGTGAGCAGTTCTTC.

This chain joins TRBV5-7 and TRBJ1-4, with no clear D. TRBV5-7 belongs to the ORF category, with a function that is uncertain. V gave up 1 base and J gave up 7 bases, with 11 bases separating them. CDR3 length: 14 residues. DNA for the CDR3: TGTGCCAGCAGCTTGTGGGGTTCGGGTGAAAAACTGTTTTTT. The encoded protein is CASSLWGSGEKLFF.

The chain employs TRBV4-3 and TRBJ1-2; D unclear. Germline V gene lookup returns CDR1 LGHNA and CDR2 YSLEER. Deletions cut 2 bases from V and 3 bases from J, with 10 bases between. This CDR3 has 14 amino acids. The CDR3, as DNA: TGCGCCAGCAGCCAAAGATCCGGCGACTATGGCTACACCTTC. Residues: CASSQRSGDYGYTF.

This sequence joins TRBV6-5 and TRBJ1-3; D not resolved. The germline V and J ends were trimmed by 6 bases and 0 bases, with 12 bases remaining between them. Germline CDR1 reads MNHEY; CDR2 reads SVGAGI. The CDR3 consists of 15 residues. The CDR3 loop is CASSSRALSGNTIYF. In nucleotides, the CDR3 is TGTGCCAGCAGCTCAAGGGCCCTCTCTGGAAACACCATATATTTT.

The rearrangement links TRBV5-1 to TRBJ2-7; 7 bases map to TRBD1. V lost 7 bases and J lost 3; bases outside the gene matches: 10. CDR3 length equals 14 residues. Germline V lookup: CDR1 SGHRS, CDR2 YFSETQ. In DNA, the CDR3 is TGCGCCAGCCAAAGCGGCTCAGGGGGCTACGAGCAGTACTTC. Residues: CASQSGSGGYEQYF.

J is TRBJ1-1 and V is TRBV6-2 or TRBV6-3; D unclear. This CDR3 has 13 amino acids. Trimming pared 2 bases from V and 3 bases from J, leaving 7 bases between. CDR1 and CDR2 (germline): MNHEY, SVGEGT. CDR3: CASSYRSHTEAFF. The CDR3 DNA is TGTGCCAGCAGTTACCGATCTCACACTGAAGCTTTCTTT.

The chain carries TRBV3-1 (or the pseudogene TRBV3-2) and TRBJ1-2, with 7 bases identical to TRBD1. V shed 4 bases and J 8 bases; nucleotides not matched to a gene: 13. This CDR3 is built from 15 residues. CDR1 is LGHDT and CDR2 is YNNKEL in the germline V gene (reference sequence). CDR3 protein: CASSPGTAGFYGYTF. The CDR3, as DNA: TGTGCCAGCAGCCCAGGGACAGCTGGGTTTTACGGCTACACCTTC.